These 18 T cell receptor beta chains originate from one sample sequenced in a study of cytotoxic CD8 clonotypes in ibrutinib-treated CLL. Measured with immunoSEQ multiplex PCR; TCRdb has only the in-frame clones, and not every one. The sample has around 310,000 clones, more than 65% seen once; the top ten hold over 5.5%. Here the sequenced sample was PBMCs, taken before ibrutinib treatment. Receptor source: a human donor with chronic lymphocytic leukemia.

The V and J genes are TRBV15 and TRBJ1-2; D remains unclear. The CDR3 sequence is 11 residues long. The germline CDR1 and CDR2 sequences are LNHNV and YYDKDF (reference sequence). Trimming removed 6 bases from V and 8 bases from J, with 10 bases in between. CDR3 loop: CATSRGEGYTF. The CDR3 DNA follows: TGTGCCACCAGTCGCGGGGAGGGCTACACCTTC.

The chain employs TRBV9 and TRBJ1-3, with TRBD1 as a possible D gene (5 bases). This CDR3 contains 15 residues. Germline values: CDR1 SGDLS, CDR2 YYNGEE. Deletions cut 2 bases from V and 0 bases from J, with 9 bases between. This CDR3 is CASSVRGDSGNTIYF. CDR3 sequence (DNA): TGTGCCAGCAGCGTTCGGGGCGACTCTGGAAACACCATATATTTT. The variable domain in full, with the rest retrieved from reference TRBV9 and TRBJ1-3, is DSGVTQTPKHLITATGQRVTLRCSPRSGDLSVYWYQQSLDQGLQFLIQYYNGEERAKGNILERFSAQQFPDLHSELNLSSLELGDSALYFCASSVRGDSGNTIYFGEGSWLTVV.

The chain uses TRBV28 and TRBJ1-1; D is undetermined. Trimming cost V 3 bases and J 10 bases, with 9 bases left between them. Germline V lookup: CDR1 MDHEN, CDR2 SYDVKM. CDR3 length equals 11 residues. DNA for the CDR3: TGTGCCAGCAGTTTCCCTCGCGGAGCTTTCTTT. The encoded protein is CASSFPRGAFF.

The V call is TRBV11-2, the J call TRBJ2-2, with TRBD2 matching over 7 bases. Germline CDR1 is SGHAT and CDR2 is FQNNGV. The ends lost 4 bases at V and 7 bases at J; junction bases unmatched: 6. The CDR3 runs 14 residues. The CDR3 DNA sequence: TGTGCCAGCAGCTCCTGGGAGGGCCGCGGGGAGCTGTTTTTT. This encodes CASSSWEGRGELFF. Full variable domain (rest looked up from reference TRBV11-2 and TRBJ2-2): EAGVAQSPRYKIIEKRQSVAFWCNPISGHATLYWYQQILGQGPKLLIQFQNNGVVDDSQLPKDRFSAERLKGVDSTLKIQPAKLEDSAVYLCASSSWEGRGELFFGEGSRLTVL.

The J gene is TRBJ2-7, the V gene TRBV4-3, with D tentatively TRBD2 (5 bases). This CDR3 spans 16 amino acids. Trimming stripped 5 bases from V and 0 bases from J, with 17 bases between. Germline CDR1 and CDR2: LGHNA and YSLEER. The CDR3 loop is CASSSKPGWSSYEQYF. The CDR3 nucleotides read TGCGCCAGCAGCTCAAAACCGGGGTGGAGCTCCTACGAGCAGTACTTC.

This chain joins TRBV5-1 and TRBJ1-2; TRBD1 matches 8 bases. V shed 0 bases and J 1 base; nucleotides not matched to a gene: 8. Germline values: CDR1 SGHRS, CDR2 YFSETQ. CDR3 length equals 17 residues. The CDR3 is CASSLGPGTGHNYGYTF. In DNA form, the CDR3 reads TGCGCCAGCAGCTTGGGTCCCGGGACAGGACATAACTATGGCTACACCTTC.

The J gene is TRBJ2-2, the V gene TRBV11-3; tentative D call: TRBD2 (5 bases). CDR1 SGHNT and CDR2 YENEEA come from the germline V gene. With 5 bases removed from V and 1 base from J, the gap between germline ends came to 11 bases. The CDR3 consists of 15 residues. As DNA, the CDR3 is TGTGCCAGCAGCGCACAAGCGGTGAACACCGGGGAGCTGTTTTTT. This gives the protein CASSAQAVNTGELFF.

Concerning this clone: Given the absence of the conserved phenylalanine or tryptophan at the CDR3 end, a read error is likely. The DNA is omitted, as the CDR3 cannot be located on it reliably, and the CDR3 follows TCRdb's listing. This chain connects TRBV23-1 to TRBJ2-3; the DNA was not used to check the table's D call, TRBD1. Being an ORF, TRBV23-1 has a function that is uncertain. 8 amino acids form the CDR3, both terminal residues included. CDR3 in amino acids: CASRPRGR.

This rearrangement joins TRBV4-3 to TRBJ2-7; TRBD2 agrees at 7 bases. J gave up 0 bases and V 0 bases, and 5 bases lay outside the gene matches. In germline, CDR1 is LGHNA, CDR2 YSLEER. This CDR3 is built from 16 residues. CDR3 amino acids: CASSQDQAGASYEQYF. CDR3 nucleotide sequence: TGCGCCAGCAGCCAAGATCAGGCGGGAGCCTCCTACGAGCAGTACTTC.

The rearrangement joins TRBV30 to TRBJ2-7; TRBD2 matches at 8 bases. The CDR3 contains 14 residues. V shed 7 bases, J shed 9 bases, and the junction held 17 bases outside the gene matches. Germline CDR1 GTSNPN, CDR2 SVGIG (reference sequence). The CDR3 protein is CALNPAGAAAGQYF. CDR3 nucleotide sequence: TGTGCCTTGAATCCAGCGGGAGCTGCTGCTGGGCAGTACTTC.

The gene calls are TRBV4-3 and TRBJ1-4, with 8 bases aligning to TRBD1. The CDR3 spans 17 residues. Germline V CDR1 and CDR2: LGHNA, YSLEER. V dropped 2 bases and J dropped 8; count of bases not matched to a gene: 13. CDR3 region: CASSQRPTGAPREKLFF. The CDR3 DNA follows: TGCGCCAGCAGCCAAAGACCGACAGGGGCTCCAAGGGAAAAACTGTTTTTT.

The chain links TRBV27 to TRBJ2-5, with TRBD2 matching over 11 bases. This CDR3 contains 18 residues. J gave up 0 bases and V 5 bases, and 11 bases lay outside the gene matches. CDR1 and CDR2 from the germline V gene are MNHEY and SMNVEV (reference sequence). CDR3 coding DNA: TGTGCCAGCAGTCCTAAGGGACTAGCGGAGCGGTACCAAGAGACCCAGTACTTC. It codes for CASSPKGLAERYQETQYF.

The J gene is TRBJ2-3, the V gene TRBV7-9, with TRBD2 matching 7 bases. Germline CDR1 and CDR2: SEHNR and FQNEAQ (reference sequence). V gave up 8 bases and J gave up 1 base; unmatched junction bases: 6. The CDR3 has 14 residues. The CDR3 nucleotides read TGTGCCAGCGATAGTCTAGCGGGCACAGATACGCAGTATTTT. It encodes CASDSLAGTDTQYF.

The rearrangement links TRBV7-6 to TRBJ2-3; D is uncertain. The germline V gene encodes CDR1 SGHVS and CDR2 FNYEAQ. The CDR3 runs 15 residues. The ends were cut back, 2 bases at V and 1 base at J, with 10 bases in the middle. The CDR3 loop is CASSLMPTRTDTQYF. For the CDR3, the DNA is TGTGCCAGCAGCTTAATGCCTACCCGCACAGATACGCAGTATTTT.

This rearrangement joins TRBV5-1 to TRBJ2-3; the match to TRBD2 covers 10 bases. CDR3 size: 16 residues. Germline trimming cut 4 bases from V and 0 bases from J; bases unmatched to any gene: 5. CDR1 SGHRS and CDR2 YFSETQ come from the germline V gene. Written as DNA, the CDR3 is TGCGCCAGCAGCCCTATAGCGGGGGGCAGCACAGATACGCAGTATTTT. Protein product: CASSPIAGGSTDTQYF.

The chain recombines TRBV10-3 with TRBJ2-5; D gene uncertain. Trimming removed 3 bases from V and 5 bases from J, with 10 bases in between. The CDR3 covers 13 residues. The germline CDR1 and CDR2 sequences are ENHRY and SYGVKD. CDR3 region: CAISDLGLETQYF. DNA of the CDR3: TGTGCCATCAGTGATTTGGGATTGGAGACCCAGTACTTC.

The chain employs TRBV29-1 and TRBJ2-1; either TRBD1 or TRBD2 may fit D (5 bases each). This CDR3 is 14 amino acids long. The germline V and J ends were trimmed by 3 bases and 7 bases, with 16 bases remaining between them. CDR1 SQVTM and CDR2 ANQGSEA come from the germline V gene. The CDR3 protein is CSVDTLAGLNEQFF. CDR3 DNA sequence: TGCAGCGTTGACACCCTAGCAGGGTTGAATGAGCAGTTCTTC.

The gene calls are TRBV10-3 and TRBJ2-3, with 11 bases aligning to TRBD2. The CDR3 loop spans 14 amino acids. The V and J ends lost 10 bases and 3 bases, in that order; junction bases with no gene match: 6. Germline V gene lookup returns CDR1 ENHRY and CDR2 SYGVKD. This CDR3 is CATLAGGGTDTQYF. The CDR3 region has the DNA TGTGCCACCCTAGCGGGAGGAGGTACAGATACGCAGTATTTT.